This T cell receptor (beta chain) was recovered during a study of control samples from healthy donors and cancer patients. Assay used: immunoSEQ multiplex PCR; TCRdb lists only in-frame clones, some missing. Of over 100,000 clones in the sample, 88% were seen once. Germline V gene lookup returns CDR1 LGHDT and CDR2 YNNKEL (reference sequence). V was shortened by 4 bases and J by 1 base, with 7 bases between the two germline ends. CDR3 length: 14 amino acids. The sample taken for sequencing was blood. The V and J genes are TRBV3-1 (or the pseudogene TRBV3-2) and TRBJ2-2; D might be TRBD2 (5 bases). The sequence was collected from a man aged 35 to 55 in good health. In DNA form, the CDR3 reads TGTGCCAGCAGCCCGGACTGGAACACCGGGGAGCTGTTTTTT. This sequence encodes CASSPDWNTGELFF.